The clone carrying this T cell receptor beta chain was recorded once. What it recognizes is unknown. PCR was performed using 60 Vbeta and 13 Jbeta primers. The table came from immunoSEQ multiplex PCR; TCRdb's copy has only in-frame clones and leaves some out. The data hold about 190,000 clones, with 85% observed a single time. This sample is part of a study of cytomegalovirus exposure and HLA in healthy donors. Study-wide findings and caveats: In a later analysis, TCR beta V- and J-gene trimming showed a link to a missense DCLRE1C variant. As a later analysis revealed, most CMV-associated TCR beta chains appeared HLA-restricted. Immune exposure was documented only through CMV serostatus. In vitro testing confirmed three CMV-associated chains as specific for CMV antigens.

The CDR3 runs 13 residues. CDR1 and CDR2 (germline): SNHLY, FYNNEI. Trimming removed 4 bases from V and 5 bases from J, with 11 bases in between. The V call is TRBV2, the J call TRBJ2-5; D not certain. The sequenced sample consisted of PBMCs. The clonotype was recovered from a boy aged 2 to 10 in good health and CMV-seronegative. In nucleotides, the CDR3 is TGTGCCAGCAGTGTGATAGCATCGGAGACCCAGTACTTC. This translates into CASSVIASETQYF.